Below are 20 T cell receptor beta chains sequenced from a single sample in a study of identical twins (TCRdb year 2016). The library was made by 5' RACE. Instrument on record: Illumina HiSeq 2000. TCRdb ran its own pipeline on the public reads, namely fastp trimming at Q25 and MiXCR clone calling, and kept in-frame beta chains. Rows matching on CDR3 protein sequence are summarized as one entry with the most common DNA and genes. In this sample the table shows about 660,000 distinct CDR3 sequences, 8.6% of which occur a single time. The ten top clones hold roughly 0.97% of the sample. This sample was shared with a second study, whose subject was yellow fever vaccine responses in identical twins.

The specimen was PBMCs. These receptors originate from a woman between 18 and 29 years old in good health.

This clonotype turned up a few times. The chain has TRBV3-1 and TRBJ2-7; 7 bases map to TRBD1. The CDR3 has 15 amino acids. With V trimmed by 0 bases and J by 3 bases, 5 bases remained unmatched. Germline assignment: CDR1 LGHDT and CDR2 YNNKEL (reference sequence). Written as DNA, the CDR3 is TGTGCCAGCAGCCAAGATCGACAGGGAAACTACGAGCAGTACTTC. Translating gives CASSQDRQGNYEQYF.

J is TRBJ2-5 and V is TRBV4-3; the D gene is possibly TRBD2 (6 bases). Trimming left V 1 base short and J 5 bases short, with 23 bases between. The CDR3 covers 18 residues. CDR1 is LGHNA, CDR2 YSLEER, per germline. The CDR3 sequence: CASSQGVGGAQSGETQYF. In DNA, the CDR3 is TGCGCCAGCAGCCAAGGGGTTGGAGGGGCTCAATCTGGGGAGACCCAGTACTTC.

This clonotype has at least ten counts. Here the CDR3 reads CSVGTLAYEQYF. The CDR3 bases are TGCAGCGTTGGCACCCTGGCTTACGAGCAGTACTTC. V and J are TRBV29-1 and TRBJ2-7; D remains ambiguous. The CDR3 spans 12 residues. Germline V gene lookup returns CDR1 SQVTM and CDR2 ANQGSEA. V dropped 4 bases and J dropped 4 bases, with 11 bases sitting between them.

This clonotype was counted between two and nine times. The V gene is TRBV29-1, the J gene TRBJ2-1; 7 nucleotides match TRBD1. Germline V lookup: CDR1 SQVTM, CDR2 ANQGSEA. The J segment lost 0 bases and the V segment lost 5 bases, leaving 13 bases of the junction unmatched. There are 17 residues in the CDR3. Here the CDR3 DNA reads TGCAGCGTTTTATCAGATCCAGGGGGTCCCTCCTACAATGAGCAGTTCTTC. Its protein is CSVLSDPGGPSYNEQFF.

In this sample, this clonotype turned up many times. The chain employs TRBV18 and TRBJ2-3; possible D gene TRBD2, 6 bases. Germline-derived CDR1 and CDR2 are KGHSH and LQKENI. This CDR3 contains 17 residues. Trimming took off 2 bases at V and 0 bases at J, with 15 bases between the two ends. For the CDR3, the DNA is TGTGCCAGCTCACCAATTGGAGGGGTCCCTAGCACAGATACGCAGTATTTT. This codes for CASSPIGGVPSTDTQYF.

Only a few counts were recorded for this clonotype. This chain links TRBV11-2 with TRBJ2-1, with D uncertain. The CDR3 runs to 13 residues. CDR1 is SGHAT and CDR2 is FQNNGV in the germline V gene. Trimming stripped 6 bases from V and 4 bases from J, with 10 bases between. CDR3 protein: CASRTGAYNEQFF. The DNA of the CDR3 is TGTGCCAGCAGAACCGGAGCATACAATGAGCAGTTCTTC. Complete variable domain (other parts from reference TRBV11-2 and TRBJ2-1): EAGVAQSPRYKIIEKRQSVAFWCNPISGHATLYWYQQILGQGPKLLIQFQNNGVVDDSQLPKDRFSAERLKGVDSTLKIQPAKLEDSAVYLCASRTGAYNEQFFGPGTRLTVL.

V and J are TRBV12-3 or TRBV12-4 and TRBJ1-5, with 8 bases fitting TRBD1. The V and J ends lost 6 bases and 4 bases, in that order; junction bases with no gene match: 8. The CDR3 consists of 15 residues. The CDR3 loop is CASRSTGDPNQPQHF. CDR3 in DNA: TGTGCCAGCAGATCGACAGGGGACCCGAATCAGCCCCAGCATTTT.

The chain uses TRBV30 and TRBJ2-7, with D possibly TRBD2 on 5 matching bases. Trimming took 6 bases from V and 5 from J, leaving 20 bases between them. From germline, CDR1 is GTSNPN and CDR2 SVGIG (reference sequence). The CDR3 runs to 14 residues. Written as DNA, the CDR3 is TGTGCCTGTCCCTTTGAGAGGCAGGAGGACGAGCAGTACTTC. Protein sequence: CACPFERQEDEQYF.

This clonotype has more than one count but fewer than ten. The DNA of the CDR3 is TGTGCCAGCAGTGGCTTGGGGGGTATAGTCGGGGAGCTGTTTTTT. Translated: CASSGLGGIVGELFF. The gene calls are TRBV25-1 and TRBJ2-2; TRBD2 is a possible D gene (6 bases). Looked up from germline, CDR1 is MGHDK and CDR2 is SYGVNS. CDR3 length: 15 amino acids. V was clipped by 4 bases and J by 7 bases, with 16 bases between them.

This clonotype was seen only a few times. The gene calls are TRBV20-1 and TRBJ2-7; D assignment may be TRBD1 or TRBD2 (5 bases each). CDR1 DFQATT and CDR2 SNEGSKA come from the germline V gene (reference sequence). The CDR3 is 12 residues long. Trimming cost V 5 bases and J 5 bases, with 13 bases left between them. The CDR3 DNA follows: TGCAGTGCTGGATCAGGGACGCACGAGCAGTACTTC. It specifies CSAGSGTHEQYF.

This clonotype was detected many times. The V gene is TRBV20-1, the J gene TRBJ2-1, with 10 bases identical to TRBD2. The CDR3 sequence is 15 residues long. CDR1 DFQATT and CDR2 SNEGSKA come from the germline V gene (reference sequence). With 4 bases clipped from V and 2 bases from J, the junction kept 5 bases outside the gene matches. CDR3 loop: CSAIHGLAAYNEQFF. DNA for the CDR3: TGCAGTGCTATCCACGGACTAGCGGCCTACAATGAGCAGTTCTTC.

This clonotype was counted ten times or more. The V call is TRBV7-9, the J call TRBJ2-2; tentatively, D is TRBD2 (6 bases). Germline V CDR1 and CDR2: SEHNR, FQNEAQ (reference sequence). V lost 5 bases to trimming and J lost 5 bases, with 12 bases between them. The CDR3 extends over 14 amino acids. The CDR3 DNA sequence: TGTGCCAGCAGCAATCGAGGAGGGACCGGGGAGCTGTTTTTT. It specifies CASSNRGGTGELFF.

This clonotype was seen a few times. The CDR3 sequence: CSANRLAEPYEQYF. The CDR3 DNA is TGCAGTGCTAATAGACTAGCGGAACCTTACGAGCAGTACTTC. The J gene is TRBJ2-7, the V gene TRBV20-1, with 9 bases that match TRBD2. The germline gives CDR1 DFQATT, CDR2 SNEGSKA (reference sequence). The V gene end was trimmed by 4 bases and the J gene end by 4 bases; junction bases not matched to a gene: 8. There are 14 residues in the CDR3.

This clonotype was counted ten times or more. The chain links TRBV30 to TRBJ2-1, with D perhaps being TRBD1 or TRBD2 (6 bases each). The CDR3 is 16 amino acids. Germline-derived CDR1 and CDR2 are GTSNPN and SVGIG (reference sequence). V dropped 4 bases and J dropped 3 bases, with 19 bases sitting between them. This CDR3 reads CAWKGGGIGDYNEQFF. CDR3 sequence (DNA): TGTGCCTGGAAAGGAGGGGGGATCGGAGACTACAATGAGCAGTTCTTC.

This clonotype was seen many times. The chain recombines TRBV15 with TRBJ2-7; 8 bases agree with TRBD2. The CDR3 extends over 16 amino acids. The germline V gene has CDR1 LNHNV and CDR2 YYDKDF (reference sequence). V lost 0 bases and J lost 0; bases outside the gene matches: 4. CDR3 loop: CATSRDSRGGSYEQYF. As DNA, the CDR3 is TGTGCCACCAGCAGAGATAGCCGGGGGGGCTCCTACGAGCAGTACTTC.

This clonotype was counted a few times. The chain has TRBV9 and TRBJ2-5; D perhaps matches TRBD2 (6 bases). Germline V gene sequence: CDR1 SGDLS, CDR2 YYNGEE. Trimming cost V 3 bases and J 0 bases, with 12 bases left between them. The CDR3 covers 15 residues. The CDR3 loop is CASSAGSDNQETQYF. Here the CDR3 DNA reads TGTGCCAGCAGCGCCGGGAGCGATAACCAAGAGACCCAGTACTTC.

This clonotype was counted only a few times. The chain couples TRBV12-3 or TRBV12-4 to TRBJ2-5; TRBD2 agrees at 7 bases. The CDR3 has 15 amino acids. The V and J ends lost 2 bases and 2 bases, in that order; junction bases with no gene match: 5. In DNA form, the CDR3 reads TGTGCCAGCAGTTTATTGCGGGGACTACAAGAGACCCAGTACTTC. Amino acids: CASSLLRGLQETQYF.

The chain combines TRBV7-9 with TRBJ2-7; 11 positions match TRBD2. V gave up 4 bases and J gave up 0 bases; unmatched junction bases: 8. This CDR3 region has 17 residues. Germline V CDR1 and CDR2: SEHNR, FQNEAQ (reference sequence). CDR3 sequence reads: CASSSGTSGASSYEQYF. DNA of the CDR3: TGTGCCAGCAGCTCCGGGACTAGCGGAGCCAGCTCCTACGAGCAGTACTTC. Drawing the rest from reference TRBV7-9 and TRBJ2-7, the complete variable domain is DTGVSQNPRHKITKRGQNVTFRCDPISEHNRLYWYRQTLGQGPEFLTYFQNEAQLEKSRLLSDRFSAERPKGSFSTLEIQRTEQGDSAMYLCASSSGTSGASSYEQYFGPGTRLTVT.

This chain joins TRBV6-1 and TRBJ2-1, with 10 bases that match TRBD2. CDR1 is MNHNS, CDR2 SASEGT, per germline. The CDR3 spans 15 residues. The trim removed 6 bases at V and 6 bases at J, leaving 8 bases unmatched. CDR3 nucleotide sequence: TGTGCCAGCAGACGTGGACTAGCGGAACCCAATGAGCAGTTCTTC. It specifies CASRRGLAEPNEQFF.

This clonotype was seen repeatedly, ten times or more. DNA for the CDR3: TGTGCCAGCAGAGGGACAGGGCTATACGAGCAGTACTTC. It is translated as CASRGTGLYEQYF. This rearrangement joins TRBV6-2 or TRBV6-3 to TRBJ2-7; 9 positions agree with TRBD1. There are 13 residues in the CDR3. V gave up 6 bases and J gave up 4 bases; unmatched junction bases: 4. Germline V CDR1 and CDR2: MNHEY, SVGEGT.